These 16 T cell receptor beta chains share one sample of origin, sequenced in a study of OX40 agonist ivuxolimab in advanced cancers. Generated by immunoSEQ multiplex PCR, the TCRdb table keeps only in-frame clones and is missing some. The data show some 76,000 clones, with 84% seen just once and 6.9% held by the top ten. The material was CD4+ or CD8+ T cells sorted from blood, obtained in a trial of the OX40 agonist ivuxolimab. The receptors here all came from an adult with an advanced solid tumor such as melanoma, head and neck, liver or kidney cancer.

This clone was detected only a few times. CDR3 bases: TGTGCCTGGAGCGATTCTCCGGACCTCTATGGCTACACCTTC. Protein: CAWSDSPDLYGYTF. The genes are TRBV30 and TRBJ1-2; no clear D. The CDR3 covers 14 residues. Trimming took off 3 bases at V and 4 bases at J, with 15 bases between the two ends. Germline V gives CDR1 GTSNPN, CDR2 SVGIG (reference sequence). Full variable domain (rest looked up from reference TRBV30 and TRBJ1-2): SQTIHQWPATLVQPVGSPLSLECTVEGTSNPNLYWYRQAAGRGLQLLFYSVGIGQISSEVPQNLSASRPQDRQFILSSKKLLLSDSGFYLCAWSDSPDLYGYTFGSGTRLTVV.

The J gene is TRBJ1-1, the V gene TRBV7-9; 9 bases are a match to TRBD1. After removal of 6 bases from V and 8 bases from J, the junction contained 7 bases not matched to a gene. The CDR3 has 13 amino acids. Germline CDR1 is SEHNR and CDR2 is FQNEAQ (reference sequence). In DNA, the CDR3 is TGTGCCAGCAGACCGGGACAGGGACCCGAAGCTTTCTTT. Amino acid sequence: CASRPGQGPEAFF.

V gene TRBV6-5 combines with J gene TRBJ1-4, with TRBD1 as a possible D gene (6 bases). V lost 2 bases and J 8 bases, leaving 15 bases between the germline ends. CDR3 length: 15 residues. Germline CDR1 reads MNHEY; CDR2 reads SVGAGI. Written as DNA, the CDR3 is TGTGCCAGCAGTTACGACATACAGGGTCGAGAAAAACTGTTTTTT. Its translation is CASSYDIQGREKLFF.

The chain combines TRBV30 with TRBJ2-3, with D hard to call. Germline CDR1 and CDR2: GTSNPN and SVGIG (reference sequence). The V end lost 0 bases, the J end lost 7 bases, and 8 bases lay between the germline ends. The CDR3 covers 12 residues. CDR3 residues: CAWSVRDNTQYF. DNA of the CDR3: TGTGCCTGGAGTGTAAGGGATAATACGCAGTATTTT.

J is TRBJ2-3 and V is TRBV7-2, with 9 positions matching TRBD2. This CDR3 is 18 amino acids long. The trim removed 5 bases at V and 4 bases at J, leaving 16 bases unmatched. The V gene's germline CDR1 is SGHTA and CDR2 FQGNSA. The CDR3: CASSREAGGLEGADTQYF. Here the CDR3 DNA reads TGTGCCAGCAGCCGCGAGGCGGGGGGGCTTGAAGGGGCAGATACGCAGTATTTT.

The genes are TRBV18 and TRBJ1-5; TRBD1 matches at 9 bases. Germline V lookup: CDR1 KGHSH, CDR2 LQKENI. V shed 5 bases and J 6 bases; nucleotides not matched to a gene: 5. The CDR3 spans 14 residues. The CDR3 nucleotides are TGTGCCAGCTCAGCCGGGACAGGGAGTCAGCCCCAGCATTTT. Its protein product is CASSAGTGSQPQHF.

V is TRBV6-6 and J is TRBJ2-3, with TRBD1 matching over 11 bases. From germline, CDR1 is MNHNY and CDR2 SVGAGI (reference sequence). V trimming: 6 bases; J trimming: 6 bases; junction bases outside the gene matches: 8. CDR3 length: 15 residues. CDR3 in amino acids: CASRKGQGGHDTQYF. CDR3 coding DNA: TGTGCCAGCAGAAAGGGACAGGGGGGGCATGATACGCAGTATTTT.

This chain links TRBV4-1 with TRBJ1-3; no clear D. The length of the CDR3 is 17 residues. Trimming removed 0 bases from V and 0 bases from J, with 12 bases in between. Germline CDR1 reads MGHRA; CDR2 reads YSYEKL. CDR3 sequence reads: CASSQDQRRLSGNTIYF. The CDR3 coding sequence is TGCGCCAGCAGCCAAGATCAACGCAGACTCTCTGGAAACACCATATATTTT.

The chain combines TRBV15 with TRBJ1-2, with TRBD1 matching 8 bases. Germline V CDR1 and CDR2: LNHNV, YYDKDF (reference sequence). V was clipped by 2 bases and J by 7 bases; unmatched bases: 6. There are 14 residues in the CDR3. The chain's CDR3 is CATSRSLTGGGYTF. The DNA for the CDR3 is TGTGCCACCAGCAGATCCCTTACAGGGGGTGGCTACACCTTC.

The chain links TRBV7-2 to TRBJ2-7, with D possibly matching TRBD2 (5 bases). Between the trimmed V and J ends, which lost 5 bases and 2 bases, there was a span of 19 bases. The CDR3 is 16 residues long. Per germline, CDR1 SGHTA and CDR2 FQGNSA. The CDR3, as DNA: TGTGCCAGCAGCCCATCCCCGAGGGCTCACACCTACGAGCAGTACTTC. The encoded protein is CASSPSPRAHTYEQYF.

This chain joins TRBV7-9 and TRBJ1-5; a possible D gene is TRBD1 (5 bases). Germline CDR1 is SEHNR and CDR2 is FQNEAQ (reference sequence). V was clipped by 0 bases and J by 3 bases, with 18 bases between them. The CDR3 is made up of 18 amino acids. The CDR3 nucleotides are TGTGCCAGCAGCTTAGCTGGAGGGGCCCGGGGTTTCAATCAGCCCCAGCATTTT. Translated: CASSLAGGARGFNQPQHF. Full variable domain (missing parts from reference TRBV7-9 and TRBJ1-5): DTGVSQNPRHKITKRGQNVTFRCDPISEHNRLYWYRQTLGQGPEFLTYFQNEAQLEKSRLLSDRFSAERPKGSFSTLEIQRTEQGDSAMYLCASSLAGGARGFNQPQHFGDGTRLSIL.

The table lists this clone with many counts. The gene calls are TRBV27 and TRBJ2-7, with D possibly matching TRBD1 (6 bases). The CDR3 is 13 amino acids. The V end was cut by 3 bases, the J end by 6 bases, with 12 bases between. CDR1 is MNHEY, CDR2 SMNVEV, per germline (reference sequence). CDR3 region: CASSFGGVREQYF. The DNA for the CDR3 is TGTGCCAGCAGTTTTGGGGGCGTTCGCGAGCAGTACTTC.

The rearrangement joins TRBV7-9 to TRBJ1-1, with 7 nucleotides matching TRBD1. CDR1 and CDR2 from the germline V gene are SEHNR and FQNEAQ (reference sequence). The CDR3 runs to 14 residues. Losses at the gene ends were 5 bases for V and 2 bases for J; bases not matched to a gene: 5. The CDR3 nucleotides are TGTGCCAGCAGCGAGTGGGACAGAAACACTGAAGCTTTCTTT. As protein: CASSEWDRNTEAFF.

The J gene is TRBJ1-1, the V gene TRBV12-5, with 7 bases fitting TRBD1. V trimming: 2 bases; J trimming: 9 bases; junction bases outside the gene matches: 6. This CDR3 has 13 amino acids. Germline lookup yields CDR1 LGHNT and CDR2 FRNRAP. CDR3 coding DNA: TGTGCTAGTGGTTTGACAGGGGTGAGCAAAGCTTTCTTT. Amino acids: CASGLTGVSKAFF.

The chain is built from TRBV5-1 and TRBJ1-4; TRBD1 might be the D (5 bases). The V end was cut by 1 base, the J end by 3 bases, with 10 bases between. CDR1 is SGHRS, CDR2 YFSETQ, per germline. This CDR3 has 15 residues. CDR3 coding DNA: TGCGCCAGCAGCTTGAGGGGAGCAGCTAATGAAAAACTGTTTTTT. This codes for CASSLRGAANEKLFF. Combining the CDR3 with reference TRBV5-1 and TRBJ1-4 gives the whole variable domain KAGVTQTPRYLIKTRGQQVTLSCSPISGHRSVSWYQQTPGQGLQFLFEYFSETQRNKGNFPGRFSGRQFSNSRSEMNVSTLELGDSALYLCASSLRGAANEKLFFGSGTQLSVL.

This clone has just a few counts. This rearrangement joins TRBV11-2 to TRBJ2-3; 8 bases fit TRBD2. CDR3 length equals 14 residues. Trimming cost V 1 base and J 6 bases; bases outside gene matches: 3. The germline V gene has CDR1 SGHAT and CDR2 FQNNGV. The CDR3 DNA sequence: TGTGCCAGCAGCTTAGCGGGAGGGCGGGATACGCAGTATTTT. This gives the protein CASSLAGGRDTQYF.